This T cell receptor beta chain emerged from a study of blood T cell repertoires in COVID-19. The CDR3 is made up of 13 amino acids. V lost 11 bases to trimming and J lost 4 bases; unmatched junction nucleotides: 5. From germline, CDR1 is MNHEY and CDR2 SVGAGI. Clones were read by immunoSEQ multiplex PCR, and TCRdb kept only the in-frame ones, dropping some. This sample yields about 220,000 clones, of which around 84% are seen a single time; approximately 5.1% belongs to the top ten. Sequenced sample: peripheral blood. The chain joins TRBV6-5 to TRBJ2-1, with 10 bases matching TRBD2. This clonotype was obtained from a woman aged 55-70 years who had recovered from COVID-19. DNA of the CDR3: TGTGCCTGCCTAGCGGGGGCTTACAATGAGCAGTTCTTC. Its translation is CACLAGAYNEQFF.